This TCR beta chain was sequenced for a study of cytomegalovirus exposure and HLA in healthy donors (dated 2017 in TCRdb). For the study in its entirety: In an earlier analysis of approximately 500 of the donors, 276 Gb of sequence data and 95 million to 130 million unique TCR beta sequences from 150 million to 200 million T cells were reported. An early release that covered about 640 HLA-typed donors contained about 290 gigabases of sequencing data and about 93 million unique TCR sequences. Among the 398 genotyped donors, around 81% belonged to the genetic ancestry cluster associated with self-reported Caucasian donors. The study aimed to test whether signatures of past pathogen exposure could be identified by cataloging public T cell receptors. Using immunosequencing, the study profiled T cell repertoires from 640 or so subjects and related those repertoires to cytomegalovirus serostatus. Besides the first cohort of hundreds of subjects, a separate validation cohort made up of some 110 different subjects was used. To predict cytomegalovirus infection status, the study brought together high-throughput TCR immunosequencing, statistical association of individual TCRs with disease status, and machine learning. To study patterns of TCR occurrence, a later analysis re-analyzed previously published TCR beta repertoires from 600 to 750 donors and added high-resolution HLA genotyping. Rather than drawing on any new phenotypic data, the later analysis identified candidate immune exposures from TCR beta sequences and the way those sequences occurred across donors. An earlier analysis of more than 450 of the donors used high-throughput TCR beta sequencing to judge whether each TCR beta V gene segment behaved as functional or pseudogenic. Donor age, sex, ethnicity and CMV serostatus were compiled together with the repertoire data. A later genetic analysis took genome-wide SNP genotypes for about 65% of the 666 donors and used that subset as a discovery cohort. Every repertoire in the discovery cohort had been generated on one and the same sequencing platform. Class I and class II HLA loci were covered by the typing at four-digit resolution. Typing coverage varied by locus: roughly 629-630 donors for A, B, C, DRB1 and DQB1; some 520 for DQA1; nearly 610 for DPA1; 450 to 480 for DPB1. Roughly 5 DR-DQ haplotypes were handled as single units for association and clustering because linkage in the cohort was strong. Among under 450 genotyped donors of the cohort, an average of around 240,000 unique TCR beta nucleotide sequences were sequenced per donor, approximately 20% of them non-productive.

In regard to this clone: Its target antigen remains unknown. Per-nucleotide qualities are absent, and no much larger clonotype sits a single base away.

Study-wide conclusions, independent of this receptor: Three of the identified cytomegalovirus-associated TCR beta chains were confirmed in vitro to be specific for cytomegalovirus antigens. CMV serostatus was the only immune exposure information available for the cohort. In a later analysis, HLA-associated TCR beta chains were found to be more clonally expanded and to have lower generation probabilities than equally common non-associated chains. In a later analysis, most CMV-associated TCR beta chains were found to appear HLA-restricted, with HLA associations seemingly driven largely by CMV exposure. Only TCR beta chains were sequenced in this cohort, and the absence of alpha or paired-chain data limited detectable features. Some IMGT-functional V segments, including TRBV6-2 and TRBV6-3, could not be distinguished by the 87-base-pair reads and were therefore excluded. When HLA alleles, especially DR and DQ, strongly co-occurred, attributing TCR associations to individual alleles was difficult. A later analysis reported that several top co-occurrence clusters appeared linked to parvovirus B19, influenza, CMV and Epstein-Barr virus. The earlier analysis of 587 of the donors excluded around 17 rarely observed V segments, including chromosome 9 orphons, because counts were too low. In a later genetic analysis, a missense DCLRE1C variant was associated with V-gene and J-gene trimming of TCR beta chains, and the association was replicated in an independent cohort. A group of highly shared sequence variants was considered likely to be a technical artifact of the sequencing pipeline. Most TCR sequences were seen in very few donors, while some public TCRs were found in many individuals. A later analysis found that TCR association rates varied across HLA loci, with DRB1 alleles showing the most associated TCRs and HLA-C alleles the fewest. In an earlier analysis of about 600 of the donors, most TCR beta V segments appeared in productive rearrangements about 87% or about 30% of the time, broadly matching IMGT annotations. The study listed 150 to 200 TCR beta chains as associated with cytomegalovirus. Correlated functional status among segregating V segments might be attributable to linkage disequilibrium, but an unknown experimental factor could not be ruled out. The classifier was reported to diagnose cytomegalovirus status with high specificity and sensitivity in both the original cohort and the validation cohort. A later genetic analysis reported fewer N-insertions in productive TCRs among donors in an Asian-associated ancestry cluster than the roughly 700-donor mean. A further reported finding was that TCR beta sequences accurately predicted the HLA-A and HLA-B alleles for most subjects in the first cohort. The authors suggested that the approach could potentially be generalized to other disease states and immunological phenotypes. The presence/absence analyses assumed that sequencing depth was roughly uniform across donors, and that assumption may not be true. A later analysis associated 17,000 or so TCR beta sequences with specific HLA alleles at a false discovery rate of 0.05. Because HLA typing was missing for some donors at each locus, association tests included only the typed subset.

The cohort was made up of under 800 healthy bone marrow donors. Cohort members were all nominally healthy when sampled, although unrecorded immune exposures were likely present. The donor tested CMV seropositive, placing the donor among the 250 to 350 seropositive members of the cohort. A peripheral blood sample was collected from each donor, and TCR beta sequencing was performed on peripheral blood mononuclear cells. Genomic DNA was extracted from the blood cell samples with the Qiagen DNeasy Blood Extraction Kit. Receptor amplification or capture employed the immunoSEQ multiplex PCR assay. A mixture of 60 forward primers for TCR Vbeta segments and 13 reverse primers for TCR Jbeta segments was used in the multiplex PCR. The CDR3 region of rearranged TCR beta genes was amplified from genomic DNA with a multiplex PCR assay. On the Illumina HiSeq System, the amplified TCR beta libraries were sequenced as 87-base-pair reads. The authors' analysis ran thus. Across the 700 or so repertoires, a later analysis counted roughly 84 million unique TCR beta chains, approximately 10 million of which were shared by at least two donors. A nearest-neighbor algorithm error-corrected the raw reads and collapsed the reads into unique sequences, merging closely related sequences to remove PCR and sequencing errors. CDR3 sequences were aligned to IMGT reference sequences to assign V, D and J gene segments. For a sequence to be retained, a match of at least six nucleotides was required to both a V gene segment and a J gene segment. A rearrangement counted as productive if the CDR3 had no stop codons and remained in frame with V and J, and every other rearrangement counted as non-productive. Following IMGT convention, CDR3 was defined as the stretch from the second conserved V-encoded cysteine up to the conserved J-encoded phenylalanine. The earlier analysis of 587 of the donors excluded sequences that lacked an unambiguous match to a single V gene segment. An earlier analysis of under 750 of the donors called V segments functional above 56.7% productive rearrangements and segregating when the between-donor standard deviation exceeded 5%. A statistical classification framework was built for diagnosing cytomegalovirus status from the catalog of TCR beta chain sequences. A later analysis assigned V and J genes by comparing TCR nucleotide sequences with IMGT/GENE-DB human TR gene sequences. The TCRdist pipeline was used in a later analysis to assign CDR3 sequences and most-parsimonious VDJ recombination scenarios. In a later analysis, each TCR beta chain was defined by its CDR3 amino acid sequence together with its V-gene family, and reads without a unique V-gene family were excluded. As a way to deal with suspected cross-contamination and a sequencing artifact, a later analysis dropped roughly 600 nucleotide sequences that were highly shared and had low generation probability. In a later analysis, a clonal expansion index was calculated for each public chain from normalized within-repertoire ranks of inferred template counts. Generation probabilities in a later analysis came from a VDJ recombination model fitted to out-of-frame rearrangements, and those results were checked against IGoR. Hypergeometric tests were used in a later analysis to score TCR-TCR, TCR-HLA and TCR-CMV co-occurrence, with a repertoire-size bias correction applied to the TCR pairs. False discovery rates were estimated in a later analysis by permuting HLA or CMV assignments 20 times. In a later analysis, co-occurring TCRs were grouped using DBSCAN, and TCRdist sequence similarity was added for clustering within HLA-allele-positive subsets. Repertoires with fewer than 30,000 or more than 120,000 public chains, plus five repertoires with anomalous nucleotide sharing, were excluded from co-occurrence clustering. Sourced from immuneACCESS, this table was stored by TCRdb with only in-frame sequences that have V and J called. A share of the clones is absent; for the studies checked, an unresolved V gene accounts for under half, and the remainder has no known explanation. That table furnishes V, J and clone size, whereas the DNA furnished D and trimming. Here the sample has 160,000 or so clones; around 80% occur a single time. The ten largest make up around 6.5% of the sample.

From the cysteine through the phenylalanine, the CDR3 covers 16 amino acids. The read is trimmed to its CDR3 DNA, 48 bases read in frame from base 1. Germline trimming amounts to 5 bases on V and 5 bases on J, with 10 as the count of junction bases outside the gene matches. According to the germline V gene, CDR1 reads SGHTA and CDR2 reads FQGTGA. Material: PBMCs. This clonotype was sampled from a male donor in good health and CMV-seropositive. The V and J segments used are TRBV7-3 and TRBJ2-3, with 10 bases matching TRBD2. The nucleotide sequence reads TGTGCCAGCAGCCGAGGACTAGCGGTTGCGGAAGATACGCAGTATTTT. It specifies CASSRGLAVAEDTQYF.